Here is one TCR beta chain with its context. No antigen is known for it. These data are taken from a study of cytomegalovirus exposure and HLA in healthy donors. As for the study in general: Among fewer than 500 genotyped donors, roughly 80% fell in the Caucasian-associated ancestry cluster.

Study-wide findings and caveats: When analyzed later, a missense DCLRE1C variant was found to be linked to TCR beta V- and J-gene trimming.

Primers: 60 Vbeta forward and 13 Jbeta reverse. The method was immunoSEQ multiplex PCR; TCRdb's version includes in-frame clones alone and lacks a portion of them. Of about 78,000 clones in the sample, 55% to 75% were seen once. The junction had 1 base not matched to a gene; V was cut back by 0 bases and J by 4 bases. This CDR3 has 17 residues. The germline V gene encodes CDR1 WSHSY and CDR2 SAAADI. Healthy people donating bone marrow made up the donors. This receptor was taken from a man aged 25 to 40 in good health and CMV-seropositive. Sequenced sample: PBMCs. This sequence joins TRBV10-2 and TRBJ2-2; 14 nucleotides align to TRBD2. The CDR3 protein is CASSESGLAGVTGELFF. The DNA for the CDR3 is TGCGCCAGCAGTGAGTCGGGACTAGCGGGAGTCACCGGGGAGCTGTTTTTT.